This TCR beta chain is drawn from a study of blood T cell repertoires in COVID-19. Study context: Sites across the United States, Italy and Spain contributed samples from acute and convalescent COVID-19.

The protocol was immunoSEQ multiplex PCR, while the TCRdb copy is restricted to in-frame clones and leaves out a portion. The data show around 60,000 clones, 88% seen once. Trimming took 2 bases from V and 0 from J, leaving 6 bases between them. The germline V gene has CDR1 MNHEY and CDR2 SVGAGI. CDR3 length: 14 residues. Sequencing input: peripheral blood. The sequence was obtained from a human donor in a cohort sampled during active COVID-19. The V gene is TRBV6-5, the J gene TRBJ2-3, with a weak D call TRBD2 (5 bases). In DNA, the CDR3 is TGTGCCAGCAGTTACCGGACTAGCACAGATACGCAGTATTTT. Its protein is CASSYRTSTDTQYF.